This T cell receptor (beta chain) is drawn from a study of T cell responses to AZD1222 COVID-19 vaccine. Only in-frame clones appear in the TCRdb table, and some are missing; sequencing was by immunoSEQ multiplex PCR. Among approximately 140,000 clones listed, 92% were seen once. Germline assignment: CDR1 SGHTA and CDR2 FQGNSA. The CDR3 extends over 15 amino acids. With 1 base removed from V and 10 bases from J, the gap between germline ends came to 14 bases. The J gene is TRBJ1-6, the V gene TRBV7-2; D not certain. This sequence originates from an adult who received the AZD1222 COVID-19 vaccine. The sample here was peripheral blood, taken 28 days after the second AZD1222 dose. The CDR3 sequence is CASSLGRSSGSPLHF. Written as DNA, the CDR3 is TGTGCCAGCAGCTTAGGAAGGTCCTCGGGCTCACCCCTCCACTTT. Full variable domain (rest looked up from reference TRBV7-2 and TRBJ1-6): GAGVSQSPSNKVTEKGKDVELRCDPISGHTALYWYRQSLGQGLEFLIYFQGNSAPDKSGLPSDRFSAERTGGSVSTLTIQRTQQEDSAVYLCASSLGRSSGSPLHFGNGTRLTVT.